This entry lists 19 T cell receptor beta chains sequenced from one sample in a study of blood T cell repertoires in COVID-19. Data came from immunoSEQ multiplex PCR; TCRdb stores just in-frame clones and leaves some out. This repertoire shows over 35,000 clones, approximately 85% found once; its top ten account for around 30%. The sequencing input was peripheral blood. Receptors were obtained from a woman older than 75 with COVID-19, enrolled during active disease.

This chain links TRBV29-1 with TRBJ1-5; 7 nucleotides line up with TRBD1. From germline, CDR1 is SQVTM and CDR2 ANQGSEA. The CDR3 loop spans 13 amino acids. The V gene end was trimmed by 6 bases and the J gene end by 6 bases; junction bases not matched to a gene: 8. The CDR3 DNA follows: TGCAGCGTACCCGGGACAGAAGGTCAGCCCCAGCATTTT. It is translated as CSVPGTEGQPQHF. The full variable domain, with the rest looked up from reference TRBV29-1 and TRBJ1-5, is SAVISQKPSRDICQRGTSLTIQCQVDSQVTMMFWYRQQPGQSLTLIATANQGSEATYESGFVIDKFPISRPNLTFSTLTVSNMSPEDSSIYLCSVPGTEGQPQHFGDGTRLSIL.

CDR3 region: CASSYLAGGVLESSYNEQFF. CDR3 nucleotides: TGTGCCAGCAGTTACTTAGCGGGGGGAGTCTTAGAGTCTTCCTACAATGAGCAGTTCTTC. The chain combines TRBV6-2 or TRBV6-3 with TRBJ2-1; 10 positions match TRBD2. V lost 1 base and J lost 1; bases outside the gene matches: 13. Germline V gene sequence: CDR1 MNHEY, CDR2 SVGEGT. This CDR3 spans 20 amino acids.

The gene calls are TRBV14 and TRBJ2-5, with D possibly being TRBD2 (7 bases). This CDR3 has 16 residues. CDR1 is SGHDN and CDR2 is FVKESK in the germline V gene. Trimming stripped 4 bases from V and 4 bases from J, with 19 bases between. CDR3 sequence (DNA): TGTGCCAGCAGCCGCCGGGAGGTGGGGGGGCGAGAGACCCAGTACTTC. Residues: CASSRREVGGRETQYF.

The chain has TRBV2 and TRBJ2-1, with D possibly matching TRBD2 (7 bases). V dropped 7 bases and J dropped 6 bases, with 19 bases sitting between them. The CDR3 totals 15 residues. Germline V gene data show CDR1 as SNHLY and CDR2 as FYNNEI. The CDR3 nucleotides are TGTGCCAGCAATAGACAGGTCCGGGGGGCCAATGAGCAGTTCTTC. As protein: CASNRQVRGANEQFF. The variable domain in full, with the rest retrieved from reference TRBV2 and TRBJ2-1, is EPEVTQTPSHQVTQMGQEVILRCVPISNHLYFYWYRQILGQKVEFLVSFYNNEISEKSEIFDDQFSVERPDGSNFTLKIRSTKLEDSAMYFCASNRQVRGANEQFFGPGTRLTVL.

This chain links TRBV28 with TRBJ2-1, with D possibly being TRBD2 (6 bases). Germline V gene lookup returns CDR1 MDHEN and CDR2 SYDVKM. Trimming removed 8 bases at V and 5 bases at J, with 22 bases between. The CDR3 runs to 16 residues. CDR3 coding DNA: TGTGCCAGCCGCCCCTCAACCCGGGGACTCAACAATGAGCAGTTCTTC. Translating it yields CASRPSTRGLNNEQFF.

The sample holds one count of this clone. This rearrangement joins TRBV4-3 to TRBJ2-5; perhaps TRBD2 as D (6 bases). Germline CDR1 LGHNA, CDR2 YSLEER. The CDR3 covers 16 residues. V was pared by 1 base and J by 4 bases, with 16 bases between. The CDR3 region is CASSQATTPEGETQYF. As DNA, the CDR3 is TGCGCCAGCAGCCAAGCCACGACCCCGGAGGGAGAGACCCAGTACTTC.

The chain has TRBV4-2 and TRBJ2-2; 10 nucleotides match TRBD2. Germline loops: CDR1 LGHNA, CDR2 YNFKEQ. After removal of 2 bases from V and 6 bases from J, the junction contained 9 bases not matched to a gene. The CDR3 has 17 residues. CDR3 DNA sequence: TGTGCCAGCAGCCAAACCGGGACTAGCGTTTTTTCCGGGGAGCTGTTTTTT. This encodes CASSQTGTSVFSGELFF.

The rearrangement uses TRBV5-6 and TRBJ2-1; D may be TRBD2 (5 bases). The CDR3 totals 18 residues. Germline-derived CDR1 and CDR2 are SGHDT and YYEEEE. The V gene lost 2 bases and the J gene lost 5 bases, with 23 bases spanning the gap. The CDR3 here is CASSFSPGYSLRDNEQFF. As DNA, the CDR3 is TGTGCCAGCAGCTTTTCTCCGGGGTACAGTTTGCGAGACAATGAGCAGTTCTTC.

This clone was counted a single time. The chain's CDR3 is CASSLVLAGGTSTGELFF. CDR3 DNA sequence: TGTGCCAGCAGCTTAGTCCTAGCGGGAGGCACAAGCACCGGGGAGCTGTTTTTT. The V and J genes are TRBV7-6 and TRBJ2-2; TRBD2 matches at 11 bases. Germline CDR1 is SGHVS and CDR2 is FNYEAQ. This CDR3 is built from 18 residues. The V gene end was trimmed by 1 base and the J gene end by 4 bases; junction bases not matched to a gene: 8.

The V call is TRBV7-8, the J call TRBJ2-5; 13 nucleotides match TRBD2. The CDR3 runs to 17 residues. V trimming: 10 bases; J trimming: 5 bases; junction bases outside the gene matches: 16. Per the germline V gene, CDR1 is SGHVS and CDR2 is FQNEAQ. CDR3 amino acids: CATHRLILAGGRETQYF. The CDR3 coding sequence is TGTGCCACCCACAGACTGATACTAGCGGGAGGGCGCGAGACCCAGTACTTC.

Sample share makes this clone medium-sized. V and J are TRBV4-3 and TRBJ1-2; D gene ambiguous. V shed 1 base and J shed 0 bases, with 6 bases lying between them. There are 14 residues in the CDR3. Looked up from germline, CDR1 is LGHNA and CDR2 is YSLEER. The CDR3 DNA reads as TGCGCCAGCAGCCAAGTGTACACTAACTATGGCTACACCTTC. It specifies CASSQVYTNYGYTF.

This chain uses TRBV7-9 with TRBJ2-1, with 14 positions matching TRBD2. Germline-derived CDR1 and CDR2 are SEHNR and FQNEAQ (reference sequence). The CDR3 has 15 amino acids. J was trimmed by 7 bases and V by 2 bases; bases with no gene match: 1. CDR3 in DNA: TGTGCCAGCAGCTTAAGACTAGCGGGAGGGAATGAGCAGTTCTTC. Translating gives CASSLRLAGGNEQFF. The full variable domain, with the rest looked up from reference TRBV7-9 and TRBJ2-1, is DTGVSQNPRHKITKRGQNVTFRCDPISEHNRLYWYRQTLGQGPEFLTYFQNEAQLEKSRLLSDRFSAERPKGSFSTLEIQRTEQGDSAMYLCASSLRLAGGNEQFFGPGTRLTVL.

The rearrangement joins TRBV4-2 to TRBJ2-2, with D possibly TRBD1 on 5 matching bases. CDR1 is LGHNA, CDR2 YNFKEQ, per germline. CDR3 length: 15 residues. Trimming took 0 bases from V and 3 from J, leaving 8 bases between them. The DNA for the CDR3 is TGTGCCAGCAGCCAAGAGTCAGGGTACACCGGGGAGCTGTTTTTT. Amino acid sequence: CASSQESGYTGELFF.

This clone was recorded many times. The chain uses TRBV6-5 and TRBJ2-7; possibly TRBD1 for D (6 bases). V lost 8 bases and J 0 bases, leaving 14 bases between the germline ends. The length of the CDR3 is 14 residues. Germline V gives CDR1 MNHEY, CDR2 SVGAGI. The CDR3 coding sequence is TGTGCCAGCGCGAGGCAGGGGAGCTCCTACGAGCAGTACTTC. Its protein is CASARQGSSYEQYF.

The chain carries TRBV6-5 and TRBJ2-7; 8 nucleotides match TRBD2. Germline CDR1 MNHEY, CDR2 SVGAGI. The CDR3 extends over 14 amino acids. V gave up 6 bases and J gave up 0 bases; unmatched junction bases: 4. CDR3 protein: CASRRAGVSYEQYF. Here the CDR3 DNA reads TGTGCCAGCAGGCGAGCGGGGGTCTCCTACGAGCAGTACTTC.

This sequence joins TRBV12-3 or TRBV12-4 and TRBJ1-2; D is unresolved. The CDR3 loop spans 12 amino acids. The V and J ends lost 7 bases and 0 bases respectively, with 6 bases between them. The chain's CDR3 is CASTETNYGYTF. The CDR3 nucleotides are TGTGCCAGCACGGAGACTAACTATGGCTACACCTTC.

This chain joins TRBV6-5 and TRBJ1-6, with D possibly matching TRBD1 (6 bases). V lost 4 bases, J lost 6 bases, and 13 bases lay in between. Germline V gene sequence: CDR1 MNHEY, CDR2 SVGAGI. This CDR3 spans 15 amino acids. The CDR3 region has the DNA TGTGCCAGCAGTTCCAGGGGTAGAAGTAATTCACCCCTCCACTTT. Translating gives CASSSRGRSNSPLHF.

The rearrangement joins TRBV5-1 to TRBJ1-1; the D gene is possibly TRBD1 (6 bases). V gave up 4 bases and J gave up 0 bases, with 13 bases separating them. The CDR3 length is 15 residues. CDR1 is SGHRS and CDR2 is YFSETQ in the germline V gene. The CDR3 DNA reads TGCGCCAGCAGCGAACCGGGACAAGTGAACACTGAAGCTTTCTTT. It is translated as CASSEPGQVNTEAFF.

This clone was observed a few times. The gene calls are TRBV5-1 and TRBJ2-5; the match to TRBD1 covers 9 bases. The CDR3 loop spans 16 amino acids. CDR1 and CDR2 (germline): SGHRS, YFSETQ. Trimming cost V 6 bases and J 4 bases; bases outside gene matches: 13. The CDR3 spells CASTAAGTGSGETQYF. The CDR3, as DNA: TGCGCCAGCACGGCCGCCGGGACAGGGTCTGGAGAGACCCAGTACTTC.